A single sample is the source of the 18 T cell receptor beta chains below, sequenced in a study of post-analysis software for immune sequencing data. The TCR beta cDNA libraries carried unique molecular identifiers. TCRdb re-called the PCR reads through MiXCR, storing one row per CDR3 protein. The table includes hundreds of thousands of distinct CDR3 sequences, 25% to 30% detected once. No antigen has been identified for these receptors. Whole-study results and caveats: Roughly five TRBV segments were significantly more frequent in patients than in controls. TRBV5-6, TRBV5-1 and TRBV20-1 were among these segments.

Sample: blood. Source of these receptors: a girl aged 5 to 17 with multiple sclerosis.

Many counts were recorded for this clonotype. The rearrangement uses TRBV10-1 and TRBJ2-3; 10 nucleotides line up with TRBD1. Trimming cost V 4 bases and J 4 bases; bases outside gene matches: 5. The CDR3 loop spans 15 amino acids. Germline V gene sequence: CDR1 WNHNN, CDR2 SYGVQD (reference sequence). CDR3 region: CASSARTGGADTQYF. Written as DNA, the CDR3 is TGCGCCAGCAGTGCGCGGACAGGGGGAGCAGATACGCAGTATTTT.

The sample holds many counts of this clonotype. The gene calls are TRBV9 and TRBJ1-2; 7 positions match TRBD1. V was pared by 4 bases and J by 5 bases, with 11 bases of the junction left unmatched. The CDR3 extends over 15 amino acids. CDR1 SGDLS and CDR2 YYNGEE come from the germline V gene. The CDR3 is CASSPRSLGQYGYTF. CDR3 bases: TGTGCCAGCAGCCCTCGTTCATTGGGACAGTATGGCTACACCTTC.

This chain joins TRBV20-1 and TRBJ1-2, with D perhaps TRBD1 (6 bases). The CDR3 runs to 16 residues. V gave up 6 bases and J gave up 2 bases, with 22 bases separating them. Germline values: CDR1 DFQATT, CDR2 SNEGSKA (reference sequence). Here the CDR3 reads CSALGQTNYGNYGYTF. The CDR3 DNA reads TGCAGTGCCCTTGGACAGACGAACTATGGGAACTATGGCTACACCTTC.

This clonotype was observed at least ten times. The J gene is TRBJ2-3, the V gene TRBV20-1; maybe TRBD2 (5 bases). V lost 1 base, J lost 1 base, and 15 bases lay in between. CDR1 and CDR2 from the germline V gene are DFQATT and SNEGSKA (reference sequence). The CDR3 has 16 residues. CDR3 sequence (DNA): TGCAGTGCTAGAGCCCCGGAGGTGAGAGGCACAGATACGCAGTATTTT. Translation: CSARAPEVRGTDTQYF.

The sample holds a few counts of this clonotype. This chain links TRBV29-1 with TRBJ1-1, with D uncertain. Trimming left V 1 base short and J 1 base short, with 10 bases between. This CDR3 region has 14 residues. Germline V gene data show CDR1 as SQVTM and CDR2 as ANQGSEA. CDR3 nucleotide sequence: TGCAGCGTTGAAGGCAGTAGAAAGAACACTGAAGCTTTCTTT. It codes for CSVEGSRKNTEAFF.

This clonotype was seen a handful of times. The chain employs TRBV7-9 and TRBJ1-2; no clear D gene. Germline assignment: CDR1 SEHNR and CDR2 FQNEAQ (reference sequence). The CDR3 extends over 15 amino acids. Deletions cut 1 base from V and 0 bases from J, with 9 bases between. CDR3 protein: CASSLVGIANYGYTF. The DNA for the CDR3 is TGTGCCAGCAGCTTAGTGGGAATAGCTAACTATGGCTACACCTTC.

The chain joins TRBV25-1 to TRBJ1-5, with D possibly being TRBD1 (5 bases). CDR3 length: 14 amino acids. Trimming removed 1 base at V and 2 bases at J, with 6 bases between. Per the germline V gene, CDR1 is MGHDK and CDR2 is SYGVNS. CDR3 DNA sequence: TGTGCCAGCAGTGAATCGGGGGGCAATCAGCCCCAGCATTTT. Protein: CASSESGGNQPQHF.

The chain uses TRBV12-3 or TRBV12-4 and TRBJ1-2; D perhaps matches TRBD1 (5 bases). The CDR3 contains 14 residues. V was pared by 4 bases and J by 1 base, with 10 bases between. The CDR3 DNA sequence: TGTGCCAGCAGTTCCGGGACGGATAACTATGGCTACACCTTC. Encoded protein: CASSSGTDNYGYTF.

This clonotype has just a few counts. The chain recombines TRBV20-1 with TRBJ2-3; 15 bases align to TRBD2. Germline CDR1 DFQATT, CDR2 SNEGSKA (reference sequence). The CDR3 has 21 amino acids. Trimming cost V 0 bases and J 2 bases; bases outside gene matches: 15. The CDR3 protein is CSARDWMLPGLAGGPTDTQYF. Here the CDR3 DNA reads TGCAGTGCTAGAGACTGGATGCTCCCGGGACTAGCGGGGGGCCCCACAGATACGCAGTATTTT.

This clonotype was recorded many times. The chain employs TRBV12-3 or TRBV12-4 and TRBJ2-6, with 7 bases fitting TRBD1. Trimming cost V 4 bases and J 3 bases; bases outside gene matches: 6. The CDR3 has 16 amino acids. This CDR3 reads CASSYRQGSGANVLTF. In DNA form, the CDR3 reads TGTGCCAGCAGTTACAGACAGGGTAGTGGGGCCAACGTCCTGACTTTC.

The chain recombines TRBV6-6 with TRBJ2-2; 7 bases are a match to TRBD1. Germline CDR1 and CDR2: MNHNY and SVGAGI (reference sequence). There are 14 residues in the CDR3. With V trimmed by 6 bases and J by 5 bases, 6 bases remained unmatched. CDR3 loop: CASSTGAWTGELFF. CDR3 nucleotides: TGTGCCAGCAGCACAGGGGCTTGGACCGGGGAGCTGTTTTTT.

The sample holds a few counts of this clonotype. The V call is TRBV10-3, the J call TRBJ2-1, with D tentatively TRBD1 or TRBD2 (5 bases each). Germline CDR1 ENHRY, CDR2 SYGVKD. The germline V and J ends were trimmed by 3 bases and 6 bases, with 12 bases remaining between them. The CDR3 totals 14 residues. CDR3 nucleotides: TGTGCCATCAGTGACTCGGGACGGCCCAATGAGCAGTTCTTC. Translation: CAISDSGRPNEQFF.

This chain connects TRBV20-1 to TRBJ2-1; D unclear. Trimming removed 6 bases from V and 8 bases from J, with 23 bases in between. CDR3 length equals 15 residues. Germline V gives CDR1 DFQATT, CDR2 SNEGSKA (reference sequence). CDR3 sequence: CSASVMRPGWDEQFF. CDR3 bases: TGCAGTGCCTCTGTGATGCGTCCCGGGTGGGATGAGCAGTTCTTC.

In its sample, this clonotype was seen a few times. CDR3 in DNA: TGTGCCAGCAGTCCATCCTCTAGCGGGACCTCCTACGAGCAGTACTTC. Protein product: CASSPSSSGTSYEQYF. This rearrangement joins TRBV27 to TRBJ2-7, with 9 bases identical to TRBD2. In germline, CDR1 is MNHEY, CDR2 SMNVEV (reference sequence). The CDR3 contains 16 residues. The J segment lost 0 bases and the V segment lost 5 bases, leaving 8 bases of the junction unmatched.

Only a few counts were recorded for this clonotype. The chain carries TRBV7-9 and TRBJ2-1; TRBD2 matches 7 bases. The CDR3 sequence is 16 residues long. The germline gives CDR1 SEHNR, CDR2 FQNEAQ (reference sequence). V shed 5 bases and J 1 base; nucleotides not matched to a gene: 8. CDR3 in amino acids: CASSRGSIRSYNEQFF. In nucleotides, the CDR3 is TGTGCCAGCAGCCGCGGGAGTATCCGGTCCTACAATGAGCAGTTCTTC.

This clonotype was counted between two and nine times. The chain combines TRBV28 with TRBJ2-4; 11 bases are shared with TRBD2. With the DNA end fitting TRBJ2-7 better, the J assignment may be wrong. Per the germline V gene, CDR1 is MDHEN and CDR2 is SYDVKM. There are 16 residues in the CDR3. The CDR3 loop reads CASLSPSSLAGAEQYF. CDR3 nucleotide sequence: TGTGCCAGCCTGTCCCCCTCCTCACTAGCGGGAGCCGAGCAGTACTTC.

Here the CDR3 reads CASSQLGQYEQYF. The CDR3 coding sequence is TGTGCCAGCAGCCAACTGGGACAATACGAGCAGTACTTC. V usage is TRBV6-5 and J usage is TRBJ2-7, with D maybe TRBD1 (6 bases). Germline assignment: CDR1 MNHEY and CDR2 SVGAGI. Trimming removed 6 bases at V and 4 bases at J, with 13 bases between. CDR3 size: 13 residues.

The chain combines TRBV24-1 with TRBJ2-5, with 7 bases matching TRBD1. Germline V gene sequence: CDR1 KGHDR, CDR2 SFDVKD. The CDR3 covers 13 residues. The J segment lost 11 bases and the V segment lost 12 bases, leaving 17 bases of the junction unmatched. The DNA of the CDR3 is TGTGCCCCCCGGGCAGGGGGAGAGGGTGAGCAGTACTTC. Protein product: CAPRAGGEGEQYF.